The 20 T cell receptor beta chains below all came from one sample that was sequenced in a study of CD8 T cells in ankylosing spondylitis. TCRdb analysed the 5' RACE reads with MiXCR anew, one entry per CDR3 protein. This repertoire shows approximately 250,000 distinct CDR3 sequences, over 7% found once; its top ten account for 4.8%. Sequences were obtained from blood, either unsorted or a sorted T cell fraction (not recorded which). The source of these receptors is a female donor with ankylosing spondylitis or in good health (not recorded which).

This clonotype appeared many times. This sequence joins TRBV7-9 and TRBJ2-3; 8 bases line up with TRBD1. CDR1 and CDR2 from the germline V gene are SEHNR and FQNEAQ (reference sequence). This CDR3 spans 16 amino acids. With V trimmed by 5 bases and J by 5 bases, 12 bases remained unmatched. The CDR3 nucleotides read TGTGCCAGCAGCCCTCCCCCAGGGGGCGTGCAAGATACGCAGTATTTT. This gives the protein CASSPPPGGVQDTQYF.

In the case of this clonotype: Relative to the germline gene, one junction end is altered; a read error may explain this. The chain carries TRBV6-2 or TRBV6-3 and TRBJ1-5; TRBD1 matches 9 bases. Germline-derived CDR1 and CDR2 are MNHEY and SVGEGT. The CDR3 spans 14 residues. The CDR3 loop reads CTSNLGTGWTPQHF. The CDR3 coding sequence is TGTACCAGCAACCTCGGGACAGGGTGGACGCCCCAGCATTTT.

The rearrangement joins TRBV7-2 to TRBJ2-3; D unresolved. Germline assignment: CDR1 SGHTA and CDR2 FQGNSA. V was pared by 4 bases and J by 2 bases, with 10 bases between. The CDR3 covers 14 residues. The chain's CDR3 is CASSSTQSTDTQYF. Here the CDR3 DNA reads TGTGCCAGCAGCTCGACCCAATCCACAGATACGCAGTATTTT.

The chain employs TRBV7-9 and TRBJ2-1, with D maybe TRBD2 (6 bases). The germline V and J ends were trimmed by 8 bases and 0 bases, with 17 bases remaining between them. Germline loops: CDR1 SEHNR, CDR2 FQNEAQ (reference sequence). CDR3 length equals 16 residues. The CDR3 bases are TGTGCCAGCTCCTCGGGAAAGACTAGCTCCTACAATGAGCAGTTCTTC. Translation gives CASSSGKTSSYNEQFF.

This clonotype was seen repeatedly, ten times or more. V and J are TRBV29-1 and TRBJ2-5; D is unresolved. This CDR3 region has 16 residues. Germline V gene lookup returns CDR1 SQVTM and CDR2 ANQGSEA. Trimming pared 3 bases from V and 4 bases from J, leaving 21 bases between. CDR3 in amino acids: CSVDGGKGLEPETQYF. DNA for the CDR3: TGCAGCGTTGATGGTGGAAAAGGGCTTGAGCCAGAGACCCAGTACTTC. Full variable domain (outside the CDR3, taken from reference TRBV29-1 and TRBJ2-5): SAVISQKPSRDICQRGTSLTIQCQVDSQVTMMFWYRQQPGQSLTLIATANQGSEATYESGFVIDKFPISRPNLTFSTLTVSNMSPEDSSIYLCSVDGGKGLEPETQYFGPGTRLLVL.

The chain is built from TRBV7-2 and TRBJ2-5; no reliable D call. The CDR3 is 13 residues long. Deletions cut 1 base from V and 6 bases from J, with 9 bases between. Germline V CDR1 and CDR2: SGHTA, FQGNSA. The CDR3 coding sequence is TGTGCCAGCAGCTTAGACGCCCCACAGACCCAGTACTTC. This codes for CASSLDAPQTQYF.

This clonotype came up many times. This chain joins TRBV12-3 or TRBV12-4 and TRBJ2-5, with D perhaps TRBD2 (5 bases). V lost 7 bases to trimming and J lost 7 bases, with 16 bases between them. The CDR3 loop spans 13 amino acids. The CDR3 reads CASTPDRRGTQYF. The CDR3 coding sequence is TGTGCCAGCACCCCGGACCGACGGGGGACCCAGTACTTC.

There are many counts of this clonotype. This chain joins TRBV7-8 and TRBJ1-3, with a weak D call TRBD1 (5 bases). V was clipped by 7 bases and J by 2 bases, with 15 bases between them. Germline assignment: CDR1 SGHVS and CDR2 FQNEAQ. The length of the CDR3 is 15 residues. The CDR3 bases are TGTGCCAGCACCCCAGGGAGGAGCCCTGGAAACACCATATATTTT. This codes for CASTPGRSPGNTIYF.

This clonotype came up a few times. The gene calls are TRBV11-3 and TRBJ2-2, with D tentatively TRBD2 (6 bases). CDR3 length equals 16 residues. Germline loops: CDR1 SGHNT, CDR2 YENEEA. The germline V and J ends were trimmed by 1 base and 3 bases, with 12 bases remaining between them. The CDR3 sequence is CASSLGGEYDTGELFF. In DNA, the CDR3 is TGTGCCAGCAGCTTAGGCGGGGAGTACGACACCGGGGAGCTGTTTTTT.

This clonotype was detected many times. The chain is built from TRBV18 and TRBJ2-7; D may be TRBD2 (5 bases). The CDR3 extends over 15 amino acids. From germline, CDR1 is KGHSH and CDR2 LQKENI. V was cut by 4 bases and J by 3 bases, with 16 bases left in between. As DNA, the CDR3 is TGTGCCAGCTCACGTATCACAGTAGACTACTACGAGCAGTACTTC. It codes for CASSRITVDYYEQYF. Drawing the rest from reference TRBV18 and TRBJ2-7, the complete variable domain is NAGVMQNPRHLVRRRGQEARLRCSPMKGHSHVYWYRQLPEEGLKFMVYLQKENIIDESGMPKERFSAEFPKEGPSILRIQQVVRGDSAAYFCASSRITVDYYEQYFGPGTRLTVT.

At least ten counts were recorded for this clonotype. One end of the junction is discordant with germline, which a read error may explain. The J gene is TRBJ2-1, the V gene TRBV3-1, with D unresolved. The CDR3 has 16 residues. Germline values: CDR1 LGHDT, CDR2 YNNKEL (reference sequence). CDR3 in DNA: TGTGCCACCAGCAGTAGCCGGTCCGAAGAATACAATGAGCAGTTCTTC. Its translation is CATSSSRSEEYNEQFF.

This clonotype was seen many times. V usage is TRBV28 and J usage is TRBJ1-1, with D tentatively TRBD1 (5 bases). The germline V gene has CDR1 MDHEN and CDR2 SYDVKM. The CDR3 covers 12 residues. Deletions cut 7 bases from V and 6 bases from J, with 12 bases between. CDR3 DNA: TGTGCCAGCAACACGCAGGGTGCTGAAGCTTTCTTT. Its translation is CASNTQGAEAFF.

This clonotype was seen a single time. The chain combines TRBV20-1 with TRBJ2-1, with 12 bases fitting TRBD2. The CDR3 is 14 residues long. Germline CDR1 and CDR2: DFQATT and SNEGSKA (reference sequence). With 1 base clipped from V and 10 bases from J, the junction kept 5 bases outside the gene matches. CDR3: CSARGLAGEWEQFF. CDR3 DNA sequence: TGCAGTGCTAGAGGACTAGCGGGAGAGTGGGAGCAGTTCTTC.

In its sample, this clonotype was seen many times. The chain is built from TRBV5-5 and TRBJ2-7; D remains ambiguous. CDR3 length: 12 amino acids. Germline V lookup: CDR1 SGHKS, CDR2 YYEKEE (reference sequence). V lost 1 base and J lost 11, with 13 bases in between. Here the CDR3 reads CASSLYTGLEYF. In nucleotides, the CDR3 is TGTGCCAGCAGCTTGTATACCGGCTTGGAGTACTTC.

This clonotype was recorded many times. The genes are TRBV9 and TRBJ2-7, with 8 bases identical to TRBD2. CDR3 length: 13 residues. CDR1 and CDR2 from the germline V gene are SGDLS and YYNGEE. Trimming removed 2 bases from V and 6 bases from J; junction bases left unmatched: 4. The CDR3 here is CASSVGGRSEQYF. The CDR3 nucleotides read TGTGCCAGCAGCGTCGGCGGGAGGAGCGAGCAGTACTTC.

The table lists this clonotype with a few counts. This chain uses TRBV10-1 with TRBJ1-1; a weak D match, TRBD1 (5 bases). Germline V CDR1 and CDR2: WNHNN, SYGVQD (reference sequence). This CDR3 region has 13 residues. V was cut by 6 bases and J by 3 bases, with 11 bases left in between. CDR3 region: CASRSGADTEAFF. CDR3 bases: TGCGCCAGCAGGAGTGGGGCGGACACTGAAGCTTTCTTT.

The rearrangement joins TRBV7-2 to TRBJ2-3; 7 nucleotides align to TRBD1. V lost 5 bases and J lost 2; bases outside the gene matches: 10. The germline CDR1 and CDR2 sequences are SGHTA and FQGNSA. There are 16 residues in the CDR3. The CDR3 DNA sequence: TGTGCCAGCAGCCCTCAGACAGGGAGATACACAGATACGCAGTATTTT. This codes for CASSPQTGRYTDTQYF.

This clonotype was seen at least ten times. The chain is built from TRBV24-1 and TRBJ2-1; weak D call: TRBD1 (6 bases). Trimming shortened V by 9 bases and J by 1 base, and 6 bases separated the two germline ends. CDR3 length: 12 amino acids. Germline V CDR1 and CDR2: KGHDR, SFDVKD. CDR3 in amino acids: CATQGSYNEQFF. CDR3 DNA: TGTGCCACCCAGGGGTCCTACAATGAGCAGTTCTTC.

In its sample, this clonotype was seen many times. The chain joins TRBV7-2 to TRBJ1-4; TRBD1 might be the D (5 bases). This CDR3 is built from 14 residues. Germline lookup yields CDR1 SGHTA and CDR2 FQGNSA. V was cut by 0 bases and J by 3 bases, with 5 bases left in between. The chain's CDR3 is CASSLARANEKLFF. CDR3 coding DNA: TGTGCCAGCAGCTTAGCCAGGGCTAATGAAAAACTGTTTTTT.

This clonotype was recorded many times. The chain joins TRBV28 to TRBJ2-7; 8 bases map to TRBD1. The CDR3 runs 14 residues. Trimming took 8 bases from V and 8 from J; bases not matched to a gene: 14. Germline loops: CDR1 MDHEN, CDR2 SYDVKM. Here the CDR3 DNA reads TGTGCCAGCTGTCGACAGGGGACGTACACGAAGCAGTACTTC. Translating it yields CASCRQGTYTKQYF.